The clone carrying this T cell receptor beta chain appeared a few times. Antigen specificity is unknown. Measured with immunoSEQ multiplex PCR; TCRdb has only the in-frame clones, and not every one. The table includes some 19,000 clones, 77% detected once. Before the COVID-19 pandemic, during about 2011-2019, CD4+ T cells were taken from unexposed donors. The cells were cultured for less than twelve days before CD4+ T cells were isolated. V was cut by 7 bases and J by 1 base, with 14 bases left in between. CDR1 SGHTA and CDR2 FQGNSA come from the germline V gene. CDR3 size: 15 residues. This entry comes from a study of CD4 T cells in relation to SARS-CoV-2 and coronaviruses.

Specimen: CD4+ T cells from PBMCs, cultured in vitro. V gene TRBV7-2 combines with J gene TRBJ2-1, with a tentative D call TRBD2 (6 bases). The source is a human donor in good health. The CDR3 sequence is CASNSGVGSYNEQFF. Here the CDR3 DNA reads TGTGCCAGCAACTCGGGAGTGGGGTCCTACAATGAGCAGTTCTTC.